These 7 T cell receptor beta chains were all obtained from the same sample, sequenced in a study of T-cell reconstitution after alpha-beta-depleted transplantation in children. During its preparation, the TCRbeta library received unique molecular identifiers. TCRdb called the PCR reads again in MiXCR, with one record for every CDR3 protein. This table has approximately 420,000 distinct CDR3 sequences, 9.5% to 13% appearing once. This specimen was PBMCs from the stem cell graft donor, taken from the stem cell graft. The receptor source for this set is a human donor who donated a stem cell graft to a child with acute myeloid leukemia.

For the CDR3, the DNA is TGTGCCAGCAGCCTCACAAACTATGGCTACACCTTC. This encodes CASSLTNYGYTF. The chain has TRBV25-1 and TRBJ1-2, with no clear D. This CDR3 contains 12 residues. CDR1 is MGHDK, CDR2 SYGVNS, per germline. Between the trimmed V and J ends, which lost 6 bases and 2 bases, there was a span of 7 bases.

This clonotype has just a few counts. For the CDR3, the DNA is TGCGCCAGCTTGGAGAGCTCTGGAAACACCATATATTTT. Its translation: CASLESSGNTIYF. V gene TRBV4-1 combines with J gene TRBJ1-3; D gene uncertain. The CDR3 spans 13 residues. The germline V gene encodes CDR1 MGHRA and CDR2 YSYEKL. With 8 bases removed from V and 0 bases from J, the gap between germline ends came to 8 bases.

Note on this clonotype: The junction departs from the called germline gene at one end, perhaps through a read error. V usage is TRBV6-4 and J usage is TRBJ2-1; D remains ambiguous. Germline V lookup: CDR1 MRHNA, CDR2 SNTAGT. This CDR3 spans 16 amino acids. Written as DNA, the CDR3 is TGTGCCAGCAGTGACGAGGTCTCATTCTCCTACAATGAGAAGTTCTTC. This codes for CASSDEVSFSYNEKFF.

The chain recombines TRBV5-1 with TRBJ2-4; TRBD1 aligns across 8 bases. The ends lost 4 bases at V and 8 bases at J; junction bases unmatched: 8. The CDR3 extends over 14 amino acids. Germline CDR1 and CDR2: SGHRS and YFSETQ. CDR3 sequence (DNA): TGCGCCAGCAGCCCTGGAGGACAGGGACACATTCAGTACTTC. Residues: CASSPGGQGHIQYF. The whole variable domain, filled in from reference TRBV5-1 and TRBJ2-4, reads KAGVTQTPRYLIKTRGQQVTLSCSPISGHRSVSWYQQTPGQGLQFLFEYFSETQRNKGNFPGRFSGRQFSNSRSEMNVSTLELGDSALYLCASSPGGQGHIQYFGAGTRLSVL.

Many counts were recorded for this clonotype. The rearrangement uses TRBV6-2 or TRBV6-3 and TRBJ2-2, with 7 bases aligning to TRBD2. CDR3 length: 13 amino acids. V lost 8 bases to trimming and J lost 5 bases; unmatched junction nucleotides: 5. Germline V gene sequence: CDR1 MNHEY, CDR2 SVGEGT. This CDR3 is CASGAGWTGELFF. The CDR3 coding sequence is TGTGCCAGCGGAGCGGGATGGACCGGGGAGCTGTTTTTT.

This rearrangement joins TRBV10-3 to TRBJ2-1; 10 bases line up with TRBD1. This CDR3 is built from 13 residues. Germline loops: CDR1 ENHRY, CDR2 SYGVKD. With 7 bases clipped from V and 5 bases from J, the junction kept 2 bases outside the gene matches. The CDR3 protein is CAITGTGDNEQFF. CDR3 bases: TGTGCCATCACTGGGACAGGGGACAATGAGCAGTTCTTC.

This chain uses TRBV30 with TRBJ2-2; unclear D gene. V was trimmed by 0 bases and J by 2 bases, leaving 10 bases between them. The germline gives CDR1 GTSNPN, CDR2 SVGIG (reference sequence). The CDR3 extends over 15 amino acids. In nucleotides, the CDR3 is TGTGCCTGGAGTGTACCGGTAACAAACACCGGGGAGCTGTTTTTT. This translates into CAWSVPVTNTGELFF. Full variable domain (outside the CDR3, taken from reference TRBV30 and TRBJ2-2): SQTIHQWPATLVQPVGSPLSLECTVEGTSNPNLYWYRQAAGRGLQLLFYSVGIGQISSEVPQNLSASRPQDRQFILSSKKLLLSDSGFYLCAWSVPVTNTGELFFGEGSRLTVL.